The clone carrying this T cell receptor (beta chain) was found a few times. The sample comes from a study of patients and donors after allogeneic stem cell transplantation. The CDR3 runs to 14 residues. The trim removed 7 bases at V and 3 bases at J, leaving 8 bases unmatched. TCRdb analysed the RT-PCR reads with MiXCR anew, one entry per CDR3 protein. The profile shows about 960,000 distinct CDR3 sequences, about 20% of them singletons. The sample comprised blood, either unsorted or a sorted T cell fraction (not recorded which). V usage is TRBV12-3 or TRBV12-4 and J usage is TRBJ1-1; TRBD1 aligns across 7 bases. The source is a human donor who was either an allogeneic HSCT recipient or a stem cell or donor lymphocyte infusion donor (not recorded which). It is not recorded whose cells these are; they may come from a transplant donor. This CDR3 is CASNPQGMYTEAFF. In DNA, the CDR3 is TGTGCCAGCAACCCACAGGGGATGTACACTGAAGCTTTCTTT.